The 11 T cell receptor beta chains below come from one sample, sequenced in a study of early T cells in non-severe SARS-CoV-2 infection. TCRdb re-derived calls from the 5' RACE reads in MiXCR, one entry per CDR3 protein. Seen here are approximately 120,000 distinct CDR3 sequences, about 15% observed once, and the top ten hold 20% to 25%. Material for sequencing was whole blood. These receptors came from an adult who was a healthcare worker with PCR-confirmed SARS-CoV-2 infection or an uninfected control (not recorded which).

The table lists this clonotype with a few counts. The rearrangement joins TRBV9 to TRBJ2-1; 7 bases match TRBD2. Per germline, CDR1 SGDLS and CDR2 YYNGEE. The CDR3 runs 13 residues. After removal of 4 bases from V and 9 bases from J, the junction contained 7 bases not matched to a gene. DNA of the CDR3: TGTGCCAGCAGCCCGGACCTAGCGGTTGAGCAGTTCTTC. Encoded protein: CASSPDLAVEQFF. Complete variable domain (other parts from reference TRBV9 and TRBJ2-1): DSGVTQTPKHLITATGQRVTLRCSPRSGDLSVYWYQQSLDQGLQFLIQYYNGEERAKGNILERFSAQQFPDLHSELNLSSLELGDSALYFCASSPDLAVEQFFGPGTRLTVL.

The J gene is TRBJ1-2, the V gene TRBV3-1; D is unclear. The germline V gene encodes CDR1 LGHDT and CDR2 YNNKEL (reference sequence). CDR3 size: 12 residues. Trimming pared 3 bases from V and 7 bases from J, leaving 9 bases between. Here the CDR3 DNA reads TGTGCCAGCAGCCATAGTAATAGTGGCTACACCTTC. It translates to CASSHSNSGYTF.

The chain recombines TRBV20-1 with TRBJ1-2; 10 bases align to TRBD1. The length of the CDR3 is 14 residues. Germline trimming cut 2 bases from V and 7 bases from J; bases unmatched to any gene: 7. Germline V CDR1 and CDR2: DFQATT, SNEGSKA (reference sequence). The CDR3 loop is CSARSGTGALGYTF. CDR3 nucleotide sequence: TGCAGTGCTAGATCCGGGACAGGGGCCCTTGGCTACACCTTC.

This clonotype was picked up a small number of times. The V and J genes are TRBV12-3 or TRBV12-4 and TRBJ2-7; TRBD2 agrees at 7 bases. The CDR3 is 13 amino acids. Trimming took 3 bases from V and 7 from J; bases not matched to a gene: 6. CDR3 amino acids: CASSLKVAGEQYF. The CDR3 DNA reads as TGTGCCAGCAGTTTGAAGGTAGCGGGTGAGCAGTACTTC.

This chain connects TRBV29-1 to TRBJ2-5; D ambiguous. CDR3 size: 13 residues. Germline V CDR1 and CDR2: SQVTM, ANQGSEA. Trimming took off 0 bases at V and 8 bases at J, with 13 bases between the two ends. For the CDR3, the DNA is TGCAGCGTTGAAGATCGGACGGTCAATACCCAGTACTTC. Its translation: CSVEDRTVNTQYF.

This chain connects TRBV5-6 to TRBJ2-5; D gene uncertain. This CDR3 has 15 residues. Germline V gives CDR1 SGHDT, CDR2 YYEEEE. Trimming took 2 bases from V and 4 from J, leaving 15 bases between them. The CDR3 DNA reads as TGTGCCAGCAGCTTCGGTGGGGATGTTGGAGAGACCCAGTACTTC. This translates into CASSFGGDVGETQYF.

The CDR3 DNA is TGTGCCAGCAGCCGTTCTGGGGGCTCGGCCGGGGAGCTGTTTTTT. Its protein is CASSRSGGSAGELFF. The chain carries TRBV7-9 and TRBJ2-2; TRBD1 might be the D (6 bases). Trimming cost V 5 bases and J 6 bases, with 16 bases left between them. CDR1 is SEHNR, CDR2 FQNEAQ, per germline (reference sequence). The CDR3 is made up of 15 amino acids.

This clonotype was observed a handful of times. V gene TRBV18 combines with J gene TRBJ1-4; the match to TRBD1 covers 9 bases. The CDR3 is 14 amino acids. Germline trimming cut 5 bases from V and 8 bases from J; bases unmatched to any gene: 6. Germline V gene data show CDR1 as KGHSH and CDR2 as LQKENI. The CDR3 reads CASSMDRGEEKLFF. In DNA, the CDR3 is TGTGCCAGCTCAATGGACAGGGGAGAAGAAAAACTGTTTTTT.

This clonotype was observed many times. CDR3 sequence reads: CAINSRDRGDEQFF. In DNA form, the CDR3 reads TGTGCCATCAATAGCCGGGACAGGGGGGATGAGCAGTTCTTC. This sequence joins TRBV10-3 and TRBJ2-1, with 11 positions matching TRBD1. This CDR3 spans 14 amino acids. CDR1 ENHRY and CDR2 SYGVKD come from the germline V gene. The V segment lost 7 bases and the J segment 8 bases; nucleotides outside the gene matches: 7.

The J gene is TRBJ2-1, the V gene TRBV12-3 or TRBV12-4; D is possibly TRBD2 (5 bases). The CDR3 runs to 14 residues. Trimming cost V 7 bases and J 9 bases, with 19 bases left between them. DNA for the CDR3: TGTGCCAGCATTGGCCTGGGTAGCGAGGCTGAGCAGTTCTTC. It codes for CASIGLGSEAEQFF.

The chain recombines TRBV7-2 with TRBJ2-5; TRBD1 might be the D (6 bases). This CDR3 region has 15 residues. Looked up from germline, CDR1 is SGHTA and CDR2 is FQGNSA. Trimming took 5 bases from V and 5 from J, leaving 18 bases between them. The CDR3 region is CASSHPTGTTETQYF. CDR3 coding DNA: TGTGCCAGCAGCCACCCAACAGGGACAACGGAGACCCAGTACTTC.